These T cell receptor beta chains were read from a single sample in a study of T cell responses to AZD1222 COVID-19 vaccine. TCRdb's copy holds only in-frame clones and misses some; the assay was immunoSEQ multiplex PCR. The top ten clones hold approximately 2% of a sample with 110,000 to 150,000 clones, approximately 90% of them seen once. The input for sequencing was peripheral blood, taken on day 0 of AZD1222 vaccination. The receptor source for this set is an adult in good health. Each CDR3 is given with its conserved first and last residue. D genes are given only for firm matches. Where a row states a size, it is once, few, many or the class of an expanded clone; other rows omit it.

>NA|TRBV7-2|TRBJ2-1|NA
CASSLEWSSQFF
TGTGCCAGCAGCTTAGAATGGAGTTCTCAGTTCTTC
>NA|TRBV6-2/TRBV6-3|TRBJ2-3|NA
CASSYGSEGSDTQYF
TGTGCCAGCAGTTACGGCAGCGAGGGCTCAGATACGCAGTATTTT
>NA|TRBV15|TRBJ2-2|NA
CATSRDRRGTGELFF
TGTGCCACCAGCAGAGACAGGCGTGGCACCGGGGAGCTGTTTTTT
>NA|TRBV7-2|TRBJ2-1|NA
CASSLPRDSNTNEQFF
TGTGCCAGCAGCTTGCCTAGGGACTCCAACACCAATGAGCAGTTCTTC
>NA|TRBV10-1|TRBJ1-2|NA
CAITPKLLNGYTF
TGCGCCATCACCCCCAAACTTCTCAATGGCTACACCTTC
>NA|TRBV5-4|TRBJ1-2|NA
CASSYPGTPNYGYTF
TGTGCCAGCAGCTACCCCGGGACACCTAACTATGGCTACACCTTC
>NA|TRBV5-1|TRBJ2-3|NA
CASSRDRSGTDTQYF
TGCGCCAGCAGCCGCGACAGATCGGGCACAGATACGCAGTATTTT
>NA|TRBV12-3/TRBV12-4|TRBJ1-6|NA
CASKLLNSPLHF
TGTGCCAGCAAACTACTCAATTCACCCCTCCACTTT
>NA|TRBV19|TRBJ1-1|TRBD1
CASSRQGAGTEAFF
TGTGCCAGTAGTAGACAGGGGGCAGGGACTGAAGCTTTCTTT
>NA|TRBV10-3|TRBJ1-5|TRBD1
CATSETGDQPQHF
TGTGCCACCAGTGAAACAGGGGATCAGCCCCAGCATTTT
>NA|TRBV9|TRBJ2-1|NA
CASSRVPYNEQFF
TGTGCCAGCAGCCGGGTACCGTACAATGAGCAGTTCTTC
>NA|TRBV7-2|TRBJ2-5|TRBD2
CASSADIRGGETQYF
TGTGCCAGCAGCGCAGACATACGGGGGGGTGAGACCCAGTACTTC
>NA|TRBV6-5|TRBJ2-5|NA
CASSQTTGRETQYF
TGTGCCAGCAGCCAGACGACAGGGAGGGAGACCCAGTACTTC
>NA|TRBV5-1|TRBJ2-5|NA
CASSLVQGGTQETQYF
TGCGCCAGCAGCTTGGTACAGGGGGGGACCCAAGAGACCCAGTACTTC
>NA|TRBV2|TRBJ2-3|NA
CASSEQGADTQYF
TGTGCCAGCAGCGAACAGGGAGCAGATACGCAGTATTTT
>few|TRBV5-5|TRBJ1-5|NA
CASSLSGSGNQPQHF
TGTGCCAGCAGCTTGTCAGGGAGTGGCAATCAGCCCCAGCATTTT
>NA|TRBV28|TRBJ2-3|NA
CASSLSHTDTQYF
TGTGCCAGCAGTTTATCCCACACAGATACGCAGTATTTT
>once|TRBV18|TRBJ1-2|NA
CASSLLEYYGYTF
TGTGCCAGCTCACTCCTTGAGTATTATGGCTACACCTTC
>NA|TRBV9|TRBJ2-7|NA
CASSPQPRGSMYF
TGTGCCAGCAGCCCCCAACCCCGGGGGTCGATGTACTTC
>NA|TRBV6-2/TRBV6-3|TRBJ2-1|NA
CASSSTDEQFF
TGTGCCAGCAGCTCGACGGATGAGCAGTTCTTC
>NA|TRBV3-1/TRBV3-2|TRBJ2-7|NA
CASSQDRLTQQYF
TGTGCCAGCAGCCAAGATCGTTTAACCCAGCAGTACTTC
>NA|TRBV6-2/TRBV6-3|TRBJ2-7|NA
CASSYGWTQKSYEQYF
TGTGCCAGCAGTTATGGGTGGACACAGAAATCCTACGAGCAGTACTTC
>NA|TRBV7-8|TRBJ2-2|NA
CASSLPGQNTGELFF
TGTGCCAGCAGCTTACCGGGACAGAACACCGGGGAGCTGTTTTTT
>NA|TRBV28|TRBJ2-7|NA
CASRARGTQGAPPYEQYF
TGTGCCAGCAGGGCCCGCGGGACTCAAGGGGCCCCTCCCTACGAGCAGTACTTC
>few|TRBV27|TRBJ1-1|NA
CASSSGGTEAFF
TGTGCCAGCTCCTCCGGGGGCACTGAAGCTTTCTTT
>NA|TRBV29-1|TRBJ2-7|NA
CSATASSYEQYF
TGCAGCGCAACAGCGAGCTCCTACGAGCAGTACTTC
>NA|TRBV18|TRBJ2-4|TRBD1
CASSPGQGNIQYF
TGTGCCAGCTCACCGGGACAGGGAAACATTCAGTACTTC
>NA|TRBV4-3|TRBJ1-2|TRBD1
CASSHRTGGNYGYTF
TGCGCCAGCAGCCACCGGACAGGAGGTAACTATGGCTACACCTTC
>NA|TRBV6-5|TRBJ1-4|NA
CASSYSGPDGELFF
TGTGCCAGCAGTTACTCGGGCCCTGACGGGGAACTGTTTTTT
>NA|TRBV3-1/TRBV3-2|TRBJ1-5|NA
CASSQGDSQHF
TGTGCCAGCAGCCAAGGAGACAGCCAGCATTTT
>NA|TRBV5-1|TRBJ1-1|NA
CASSPTGGNTEAFF
TGCGCCAGCAGCCCGACCGGGGGGAACACTGAAGCTTTCTTT
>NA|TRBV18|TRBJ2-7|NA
CASTRQDSGSYEQYF
TGTGCCAGCACGAGACAGGACAGCGGTTCCTACGAGCAGTACTTC
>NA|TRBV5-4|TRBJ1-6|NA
CASSLVSSPDSPLHF
TGTGCCAGCAGCTTGGTTAGCAGTCCGGACTCACCCCTCCACTTT
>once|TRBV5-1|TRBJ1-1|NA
CASSLSGGVAARAFF
TGCGCCAGCAGCTTAAGCGGTGGGGTGGCCGCTAGAGCTTTCTTT
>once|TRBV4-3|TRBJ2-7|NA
CASSQDRLSFEQYF
TGCGCCAGCAGCCAAGATCGCCTATCTTTCGAGCAGTACTTC
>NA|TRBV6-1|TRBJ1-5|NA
CASSEGRKEPQHF
TGTGCCAGCAGTGAAGGCCGGAAGGAGCCCCAGCATTTT
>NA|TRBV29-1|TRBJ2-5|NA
CSVGGLGETQYF
TGCAGCGTTGGGGGGTTAGGAGAGACCCAGTACTTC
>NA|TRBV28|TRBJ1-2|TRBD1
CASSLDRGSDGYTF
TGTGCCAGCAGTTTGGACAGGGGAAGCGATGGCTACACCTTC
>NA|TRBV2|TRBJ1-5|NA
CASSVYGSRSNQPQHF
TGTGCCAGCAGTGTGTATGGGTCCAGAAGCAATCAGCCCCAGCATTTT
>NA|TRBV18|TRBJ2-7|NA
CASSPGTGAYEQYF
TGTGCCAGCTCACCAGGGACGGGAGCCTACGAGCAGTACTTC
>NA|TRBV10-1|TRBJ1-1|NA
CASSEGNTEAFF
TGCGCCAGCAGTGAGGGAAACACTGAAGCTTTCTTT
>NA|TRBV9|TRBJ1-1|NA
CASSVRVGTEAFF
TGTGCCAGCAGCGTACGGGTAGGCACTGAAGCTTTCTTT
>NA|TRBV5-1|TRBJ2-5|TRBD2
CASSLGAGGSETQYF
TGCGCCAGCAGCTTGGGCGCGGGGGGATCCGAGACCCAGTACTTC
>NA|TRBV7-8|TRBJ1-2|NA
CASSSQMAGVAYGYTF
TGTGCCAGCAGCTCGCAGATGGCAGGGGTCGCGTATGGCTACACCTTC
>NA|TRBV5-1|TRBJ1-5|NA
CASSPDLLSNQPQHF
TGCGCCAGCAGCCCAGATCTGTTGAGCAATCAGCCCCAGCATTTT
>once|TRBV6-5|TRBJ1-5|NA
CASSSTWRGAGQPQHF
TGTGCCAGCAGTTCGACCTGGAGGGGCGCGGGTCAGCCCCAGCATTTT
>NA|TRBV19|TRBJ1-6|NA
CASSWARSPLHF
TGTGCCAGTAGCTGGGCGCGCTCACCCCTCCACTTT
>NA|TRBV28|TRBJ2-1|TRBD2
CASRGGGAMGNEQFF
TGTGCCAGCAGAGGCGGGGGGGCGATGGGAAATGAGCAGTTCTTC
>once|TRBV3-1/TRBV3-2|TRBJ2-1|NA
CASSRLSGGEQFF
TGTGCCAGCAGCCGCCTCTCGGGCGGTGAGCAGTTCTTC
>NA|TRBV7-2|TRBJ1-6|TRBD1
CASSLDRGGSPLHF
TGTGCCAGCAGCTTAGACAGGGGTGGGTCACCCCTCCACTTT
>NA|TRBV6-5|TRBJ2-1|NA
CASSYDWSSYNEQFF
TGTGCCAGCAGTTACGACTGGAGCTCCTACAATGAGCAGTTCTTC
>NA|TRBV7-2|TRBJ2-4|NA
CASSLGGQGTLAKNIQYF
TGTGCCAGCAGCTTAGGGGGCCAGGGGACCCTAGCCAAAAACATTCAGTACTTC
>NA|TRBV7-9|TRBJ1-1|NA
CATQGGSTEAFF
TGTGCCACCCAAGGCGGTAGTACTGAAGCTTTCTTT
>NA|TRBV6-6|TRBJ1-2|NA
CASSERTLAGYGYTF
TGTGCCAGCAGTGAGAGGACTTTAGCCGGCTATGGCTACACCTTC
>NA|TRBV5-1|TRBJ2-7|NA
CASSLWAGGGPTEQYF
TGCGCCAGCAGCTTGTGGGCCGGAGGCGGTCCGACCGAGCAGTACTTC